This TCR beta chain stems from a study of blood T cell repertoires in COVID-19. The assay was immunoSEQ multiplex PCR, and TCRdb's table has in-frame clones only and misses some. Of 200,000 to 300,000 clones in the sample, approximately 81% were seen once. Per the germline V gene, CDR1 is MNHEY and CDR2 is SVGEGT. The length of the CDR3 is 20 residues. V gave up 2 bases and J gave up 3 bases, with 25 bases separating them. Specimen: peripheral blood. The TCR sequence derives from a man aged 55 to 70 with acute or convalescent COVID-19. V gene TRBV6-2 or TRBV6-3 combines with J gene TRBJ2-2; weak D call: TRBD2 (6 bases). The CDR3 is CASSYGSRLLGGPHTGELFF. In nucleotides, the CDR3 is TGTGCCAGCAGTTACGGGTCCCGTCTATTGGGGGGACCTCACACCGGGGAGCTGTTTTTT.